This T cell receptor beta chain stems from a study of T cell responses to AZD1222 COVID-19 vaccine. Findings and caveats of the study: Just a handful of AZD1222 recipients were seropositive at baseline. Spike-specific TCR depth and breadth grew after two AZD1222 doses. Sampling captured repertoires only after the peak T cell response. Most donors were white British, females outnumbered males, and clonal diversity was possibly underestimated.

V lost 0 bases and J 6 bases, leaving 9 bases between the germline ends. CDR3 length: 13 residues. The germline CDR1 and CDR2 sequences are SGHRS and YFSETQ. Remarks on this clone: Its matching antigen is unknown.

Profiling relied on immunoSEQ multiplex PCR, and the TCRdb table lists in-frame clones only, not all of them. The data contain some 99,000 clones, roughly 80% of them seen just once; the ten biggest clones take up 13% to 15%. The receptor's source is an adult who received the AZD1222 COVID-19 vaccine. Sequences were derived from peripheral blood, sampled 28 days after the second AZD1222 dose. The V call is TRBV5-1, the J call TRBJ1-1; D is undetermined. CDR3 bases: TGCGCCAGCAGCTTGGAGACCGGGGCTGAAGCTTTCTTT. Encoded protein: CASSLETGAEAFF.